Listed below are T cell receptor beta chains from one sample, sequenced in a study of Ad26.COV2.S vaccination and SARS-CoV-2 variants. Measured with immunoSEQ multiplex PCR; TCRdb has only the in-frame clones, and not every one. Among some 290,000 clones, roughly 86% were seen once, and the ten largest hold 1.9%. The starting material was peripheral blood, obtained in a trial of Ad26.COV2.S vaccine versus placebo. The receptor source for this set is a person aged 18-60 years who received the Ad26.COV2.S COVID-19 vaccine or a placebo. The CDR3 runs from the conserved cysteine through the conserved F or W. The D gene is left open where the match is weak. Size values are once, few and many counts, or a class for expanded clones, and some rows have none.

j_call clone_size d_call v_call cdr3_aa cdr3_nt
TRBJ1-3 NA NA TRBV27 CASSFNGPSSGNTIYF TGTGCCAGCAGTTTTAATGGGCCGAGCTCTGGAAACACCATATATTTT
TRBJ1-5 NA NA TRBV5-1 CASSLGVQQPQHF TGCGCCAGCAGCTTGGGTGTACAACAGCCCCAGCATTTT
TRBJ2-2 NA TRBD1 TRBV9 CASSTRDRGRTGELFF TGTGCCAGCAGCACCCGGGACAGGGGGCGAACCGGGGAGCTGTTTTTT
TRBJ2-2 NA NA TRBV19 CASSIKARNTGELFF TGTGCCAGTAGCATCAAGGCCCGAAACACCGGGGAGCTGTTTTTT
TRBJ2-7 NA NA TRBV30 CAWSSDGPYEQYF TGTGCCTGGAGTTCCGACGGACCCTACGAGCAGTACTTC
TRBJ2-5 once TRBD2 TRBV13 CASSPPAGGGDQETQYF TGTGCCAGCAGCCCCCCGGCGGGCGGGGGGGACCAAGAGACCCAGTACTTC
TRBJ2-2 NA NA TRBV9 CASSSRTIGELFF TGTGCCAGCAGCTCGCGGACAATCGGGGAGCTGTTTTTT
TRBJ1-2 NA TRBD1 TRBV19 CASSPGTGGNYGYTF TGTGCCAGTAGTCCCGGGACAGGGGGAAACTATGGCTACACCTTC
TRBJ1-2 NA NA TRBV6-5 CASSSQLGGYGYTF TGTGCCAGCAGTAGTCAATTGGGTGGGTATGGCTACACCTTC
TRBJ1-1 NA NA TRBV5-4 CASSLGLSAFF TGTGCCAGCAGCTTAGGACTGTCAGCTTTCTTT
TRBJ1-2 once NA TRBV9 CASSVAQQGYGYTF TGTGCCAGCAGCGTAGCTCAACAGGGATATGGCTACACCTTC
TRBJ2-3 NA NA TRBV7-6 CASSLGATPSTDTQYF TGTGCCAGCAGCCTAGGGGCTACACCTAGCACAGATACGCAGTATTTT
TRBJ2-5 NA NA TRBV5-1 CASSPGGSDWETQYF TGCGCCAGCAGCCCTGGCGGTTCAGATTGGGAGACCCAGTACTTC
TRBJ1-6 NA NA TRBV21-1 CATTLRENSPLHF TGTGCCACTACCCTTAGGGAAAATTCACCCCTCCACTTT
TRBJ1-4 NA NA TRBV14 CASSQDILSTNEKLFF TGTGCCAGCAGCCAAGATATTCTGTCAACTAATGAAAAACTGTTTTTT
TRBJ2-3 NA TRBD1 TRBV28 CASSLLGQGKDTQYF TGTGCCAGCAGTTTATTGGGACAGGGGAAAGATACGCAGTATTTT
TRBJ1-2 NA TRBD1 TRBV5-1 CASSNGGGTGLAVYGYTF TGCGCCAGCAGCAATGGTGGTGGGACAGGGCTTGCGGTCTATGGCTACACCTTC
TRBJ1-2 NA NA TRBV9 CASSVGSMSGDGYTF TGTGCCAGCAGCGTAGGGTCAATGTCGGGAGATGGCTACACCTTC
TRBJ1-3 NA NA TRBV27 CASSKGVGGTVGNTIYF TGTGCCAGCAGTAAAGGGGTGGGCGGAACCGTGGGAAACACCATATATTTT
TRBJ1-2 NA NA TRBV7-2 CASSLGRGSNYGYTF TGTGCCAGCAGCTTAGGGCGGGGCTCGAACTATGGCTACACCTTC
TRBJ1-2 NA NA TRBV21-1 CARTYGYTF TGTGCCAGGACCTATGGCTACACCTTC
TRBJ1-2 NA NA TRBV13 CASSLAPDNYGYTF TGTGCCAGCAGCTTAGCTCCGGATAACTATGGCTACACCTTC
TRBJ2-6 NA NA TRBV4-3 CASSRAGVGANVLTF TGCGCCAGCAGCCGTGCCGGGGTCGGGGCCAACGTCCTGACTTTC
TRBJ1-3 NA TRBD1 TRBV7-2 CASSSPTGSGNTIYF TGTGCCAGCAGCTCCCCGACAGGGTCAGGAAACACCATATATTTT
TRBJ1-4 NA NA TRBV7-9 CASSLVRATNEKLFF TGTGCCAGCAGCTTAGTTCGTGCAACTAATGAAAAACTGTTTTTT
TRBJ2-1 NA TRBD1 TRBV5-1 CASSAGQGARSYNEQFF TGCGCCAGCAGCGCAGGACAGGGGGCTCGTTCCTACAATGAGCAGTTCTTC
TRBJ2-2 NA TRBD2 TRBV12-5 CASGYGGGARPNTGELFF TGTGCTAGTGGTTACGGCGGGGGGGCCAGACCGAACACCGGGGAGCTGTTTTTT
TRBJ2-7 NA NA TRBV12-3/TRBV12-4 CASTRSGSYEQYF TGTGCCAGCACTAGATCAGGCTCCTACGAGCAGTACTTC
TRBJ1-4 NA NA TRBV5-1 CASSPQGRRDEKLFF TGCGCCAGCAGCCCGCAGGGGCGGAGAGATGAAAAACTGTTTTTT
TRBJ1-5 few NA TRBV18 CASSPQASNQPQHF TGTGCCAGCTCACCTCAGGCTAGCAATCAGCCCCAGCATTTT
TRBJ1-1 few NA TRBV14 CASSQVGGTEAFF TGTGCCAGCAGCCAAGTGGGGGGCACTGAAGCTTTCTTT
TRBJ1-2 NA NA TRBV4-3 CASSQEGSYGYTF TGCGCCAGCAGCCAAGAAGGAAGCTATGGCTACACCTTC
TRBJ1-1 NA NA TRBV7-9 CASSFLNRDTEAFF TGTGCCAGCAGCTTCTTAAACAGGGACACTGAAGCTTTCTTT
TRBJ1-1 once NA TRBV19 CASTYRWGNTEAFF TGTGCCAGTACCTACCGGTGGGGGAACACTGAAGCTTTCTTT
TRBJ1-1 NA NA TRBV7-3 CASSLTPGGKTEAFF TGTGCCAGCAGCCTCACGCCGGGAGGGAAGACTGAAGCTTTCTTT
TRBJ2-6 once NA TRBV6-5 CASSYSGSGANVLTF TGTGCCAGCAGTTACTCGGGATCGGGGGCCAACGTCCTGACTTTC
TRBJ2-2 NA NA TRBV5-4 CASSFGVRSYTGELFF TGTGCCAGCAGCTTTGGGGTCAGGAGCTACACCGGGGAGCTGTTTTTT
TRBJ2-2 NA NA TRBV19 CASSPWENGELFF TGTGCCAGTAGCCCCTGGGAAAACGGGGAGCTGTTTTTT
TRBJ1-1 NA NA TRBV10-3 CAISESLGGSTEAFF TGTGCCATCAGTGAGTCCTTGGGGGGGAGCACTGAAGCTTTCTTT
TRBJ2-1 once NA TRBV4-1 CASSRGTSNSYNEQFF TGCGCCAGCAGCCGAGGGACGTCTAACTCCTACAATGAGCAGTTCTTC
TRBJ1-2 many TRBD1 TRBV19 CARTDPLTGGEYGYTF TGTGCCAGGACGGATCCTTTGACAGGGGGCGAGTATGGCTACACCTTC
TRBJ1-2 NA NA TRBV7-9 CASTTSSLYGYTF TGTGCCAGCACCACCAGCTCCCTCTATGGCTACACCTTC
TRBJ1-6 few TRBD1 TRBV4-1 CASSQGQGTRTGDNSPLHF TGCGCCAGCAGCCAAGGGCAGGGAACTAGGACAGGGGATAATTCACCCCTCCACTTT
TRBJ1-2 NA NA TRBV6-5 CASRKSGGNNYGYTF TGTGCCAGCAGGAAATCCGGTGGGAATAACTATGGCTACACCTTC
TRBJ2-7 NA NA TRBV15 CATSRDTTYEQYF TGTGCCACCAGCAGGGACACTACCTACGAGCAGTACTTC
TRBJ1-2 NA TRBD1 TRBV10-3 CAISASLSGQGNYGYTF TGTGCCATCAGTGCATCGTTATCGGGACAGGGGAACTATGGCTACACCTTC
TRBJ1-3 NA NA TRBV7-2 CASSLGGRFSSGNTIYF TGTGCCAGCAGCTTAGGGGGACGGTTTAGCTCTGGAAACACCATATATTTT
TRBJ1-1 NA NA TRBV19 CASSIDSRGSTNTEAFF TGTGCCAGTAGTATCGATTCGCGAGGCTCGACCAACACTGAAGCTTTCTTT
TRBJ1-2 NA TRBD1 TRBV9 CASSVGQGNYGYTF TGTGCCAGCAGCGTGGGACAGGGAAACTATGGCTACACCTTC